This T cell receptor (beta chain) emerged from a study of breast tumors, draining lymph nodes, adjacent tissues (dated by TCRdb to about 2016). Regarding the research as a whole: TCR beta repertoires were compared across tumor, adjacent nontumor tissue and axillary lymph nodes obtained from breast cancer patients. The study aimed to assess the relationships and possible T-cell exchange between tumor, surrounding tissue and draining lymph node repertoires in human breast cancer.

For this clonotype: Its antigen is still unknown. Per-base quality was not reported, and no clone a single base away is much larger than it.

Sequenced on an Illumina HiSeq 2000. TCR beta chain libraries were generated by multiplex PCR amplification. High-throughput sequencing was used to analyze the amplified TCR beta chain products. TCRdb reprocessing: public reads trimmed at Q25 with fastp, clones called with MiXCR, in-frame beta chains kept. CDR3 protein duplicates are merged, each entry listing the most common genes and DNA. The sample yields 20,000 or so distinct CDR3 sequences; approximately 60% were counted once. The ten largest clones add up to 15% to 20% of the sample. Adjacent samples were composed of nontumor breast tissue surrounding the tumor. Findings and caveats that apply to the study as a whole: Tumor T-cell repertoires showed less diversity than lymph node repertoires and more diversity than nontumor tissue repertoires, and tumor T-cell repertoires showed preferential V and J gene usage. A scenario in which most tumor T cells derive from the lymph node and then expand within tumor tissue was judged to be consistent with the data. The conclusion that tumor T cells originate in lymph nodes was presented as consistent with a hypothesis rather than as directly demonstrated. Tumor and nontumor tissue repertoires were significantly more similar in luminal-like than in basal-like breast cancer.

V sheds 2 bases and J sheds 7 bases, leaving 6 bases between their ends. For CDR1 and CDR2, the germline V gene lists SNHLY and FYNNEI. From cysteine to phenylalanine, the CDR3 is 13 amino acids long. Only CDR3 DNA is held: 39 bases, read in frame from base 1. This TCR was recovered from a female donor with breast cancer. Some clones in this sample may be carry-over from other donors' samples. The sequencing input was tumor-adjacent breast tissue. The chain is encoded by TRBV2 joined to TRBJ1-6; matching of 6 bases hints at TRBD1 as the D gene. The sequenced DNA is TGTGCCAGCAGTGAACAGGGGAATTCACCCCTCCACTTT. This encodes CASSEQGNSPLHF.